The rows below give T cell receptor beta chains drawn from one sample of a study of CD4 T cells in relation to SARS-CoV-2 and coronaviruses. These receptors are not linked to any known antigen. Assay used: immunoSEQ multiplex PCR; TCRdb lists only in-frame clones, some missing. The sample holds around 41,000 clones; under 90% are singletons and the top ten take around 1.2%. Sequenced sample: naive CD4+ T cells from PBMCs, cultured in vitro. These receptors all stem from an adult with COVID-19. Each CDR3 is given with its conserved first and last residue. Fields, in order: CDR3 protein, CDR3 DNA, V gene, D gene, clone size, J gene. The D gene is left open where the match is weak. Clone size is not always given. Where it is, it says once, few, many or a class for expanded clones.

CASRAGPRRAGGPETQYF TGCGCCAGCCGGGCAGGGCCTCGGAGAGCGGGAGGGCCGGAGACCCAGTACTTC TRBV5-1 TRBD2 NA TRBJ2-5
CSVRPGDTQYF TGCAGCGTAAGGCCCGGGGATACGCAGTATTTT TRBV29-1 NA NA TRBJ2-3
CASSPHPDGSNTGELFF TGTGCCAGCAGTCCACACCCGGACGGATCGAACACCGGGGAGCTGTTTTTT TRBV28 NA few TRBJ2-2
CASSRREVKAGELFF TGTGCCAGCAGCCGCAGGGAGGTCAAGGCCGGGGAGCTGTTTTTT TRBV11-1 NA NA TRBJ2-2
CASSKPRPLQETQYF TGTGCCAGCAGCAAACCTCGACCGCTACAAGAGACCCAGTACTTC TRBV5-5 NA NA TRBJ2-5
CASSIPSSGSNGQFF TGTGCCAGTAGTATCCCTTCTAGCGGGAGTAATGGGCAGTTCTTC TRBV19 TRBD2 NA TRBJ2-1
CASSFRSGGWREQYF TGTGCCAGCAGCTTTCGGTCAGGGGGCTGGCGCGAGCAGTACTTC TRBV11-2 TRBD1 NA TRBJ2-7
CASSPTSGSFYNEQFF TGTGCCAGCTCACCAACCAGCGGGAGTTTCTACAATGAGCAGTTCTTC TRBV18 TRBD2 few TRBJ2-1
CASSYNYEQYF TGTGCCAGCAGTTATAACTACGAGCAGTACTTC TRBV6-5 NA once TRBJ2-7
CASTGVGTGELFF TGTGCCAGTACTGGCGTGGGCACCGGGGAGCTGTTTTTT TRBV19 NA NA TRBJ2-2
CASSGGGWDEQYF TGTGCCAGCAGTGGGGGAGGGTGGGACGAGCAGTACTTC TRBV2 TRBD2 NA TRBJ2-7
CASSQPSGRPFF TGTGCCAGCAGCCAGCCTAGCGGGAGACCCTTCTTC TRBV3-1/TRBV3-2 TRBD2 NA TRBJ2-1
CASSEGFGEQFF TGTGCCAGCAGTGAGGGCTTCGGTGAGCAGTTCTTC TRBV6-1 NA NA TRBJ2-1
CAISVNSGSHNEQFF TGTGCCATCAGTGTGAATAGCGGGAGTCACAATGAGCAGTTCTTC TRBV10-3 TRBD2 NA TRBJ2-1
CASSFGVGQPQHF TGTGCCAGCAGCTTCGGGGTTGGCCAGCCCCAGCATTTT TRBV5-4 NA NA TRBJ1-5
CASSRTSGSYEQYF TGTGCCAGCAGCCGGACTAGCGGGAGCTACGAGCAGTACTTC TRBV27 TRBD2 NA TRBJ2-7
CASSLLGQGDEQFF TGTGCCAGCAGCTTATTGGGACAGGGGGACGAGCAGTTCTTC TRBV13 TRBD1 NA TRBJ2-1
CAWKRPGDTGELFF TGTGCCTGGAAGCGACCGGGGGACACCGGGGAGCTGTTTTTT TRBV30 NA NA TRBJ2-2
CASSSPTRAGTEQFF TGTGCCAGCAGCTCCCCCACCCGAGCGGGGACCGAGCAGTTCTTC TRBV7-9 TRBD2 NA TRBJ2-1
CASSKTTSGDYEQYF TGTGCCAGCAGCAAAACGACTAGCGGGGACTACGAGCAGTACTTC TRBV6-6 TRBD2 NA TRBJ2-7
CASSPAHQETQYF TGTGCCAGCAGCCCGGCTCACCAAGAGACCCAGTACTTC TRBV3-1/TRBV3-2 NA once TRBJ2-5
CASVQGAQETQYF TGTGCCAGCGTTCAGGGGGCACAGGAGACCCAGTACTTC TRBV28 TRBD1 once TRBJ2-5
CASRRPGGSYEQYF TGTGCCAGCAGAAGACCGGGGGGATCATACGAGCAGTACTTC TRBV7-2 TRBD2 NA TRBJ2-7
CASSQAVGELFF TGTGCCAGCAGCCAGGCAGTCGGGGAGCTGTTTTTT TRBV3-1/TRBV3-2 NA few TRBJ2-2
CASSVGGYEQFF TGTGCCAGCAGCGTAGGAGGGTATGAGCAGTTCTTC TRBV9 NA NA TRBJ2-1
CASSLGPAGLGSYEQYF TGTGCCAGCAGCTTAGGCCCAGCGGGACTCGGTTCCTACGAGCAGTACTTC TRBV7-2 TRBD2 NA TRBJ2-7
CSVGREVYNEQFF TGCAGCGTTGGGCGGGAGGTCTACAATGAGCAGTTCTTC TRBV29-1 TRBD2 NA TRBJ2-1
CASSDPRVSPLHF TGTGCCAGCAGTGATCCCCGCGTTTCACCCCTCCACTTT TRBV28 NA NA TRBJ1-6
CAIRAQGDYEQYF TGTGCCATCAGGGCACAGGGGGATTACGAGCAGTACTTT TRBV10-3 TRBD1 NA TRBJ2-7
CASSILAGAGTDTQYF TGTGCCAGCAGCATTTTAGCGGGAGCGGGGACAGATACGCAGTATTTT TRBV7-8 TRBD2 NA TRBJ2-3
CASSPLSAGVRNEQFF TGTGCCAGCAGCCCCCTCTCAGCGGGAGTGCGGAATGAGCAGTTCTTC TRBV5-4 TRBD2 few TRBJ2-1
CATSSTDTQYF TGCGCCACCTCCTCCACAGATACGCAGTATTTT TRBV10-2 NA NA TRBJ2-3
CASSLAGRRTDTQYF TGCGCCAGCAGCTTGGCCGGGCGTCGGACAGATACGCAGTATTTT TRBV5-1 NA NA TRBJ2-3